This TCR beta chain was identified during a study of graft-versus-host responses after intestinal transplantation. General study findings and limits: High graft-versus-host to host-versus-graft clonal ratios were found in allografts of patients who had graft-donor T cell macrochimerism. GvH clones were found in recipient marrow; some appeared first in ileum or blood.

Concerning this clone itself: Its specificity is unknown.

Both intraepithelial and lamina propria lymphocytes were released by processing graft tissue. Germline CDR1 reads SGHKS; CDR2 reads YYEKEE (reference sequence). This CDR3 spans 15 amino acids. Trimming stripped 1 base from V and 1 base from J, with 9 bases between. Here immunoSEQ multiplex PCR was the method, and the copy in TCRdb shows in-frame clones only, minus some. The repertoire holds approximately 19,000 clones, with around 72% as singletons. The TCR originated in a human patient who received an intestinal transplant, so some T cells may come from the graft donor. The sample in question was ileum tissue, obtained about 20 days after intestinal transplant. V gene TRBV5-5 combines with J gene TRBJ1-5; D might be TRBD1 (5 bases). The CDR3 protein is CASSLPGISNQPQHF. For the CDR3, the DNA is TGTGCCAGCAGCTTGCCAGGGATCAGCAATCAGCCCCAGCATTTT.